The 5 T cell receptor beta chains below come from one sample, sequenced in a study of cytomegalovirus exposure and HLA in healthy donors. PCR amplification relied on 60 Vbeta primers (plus 13 Jbeta primers). The protocol was immunoSEQ multiplex PCR, while the TCRdb copy is restricted to in-frame clones and leaves out a portion. The sample lists some 170,000 clones, 80% to 90% occurring once. Sample: PBMCs. The receptors come from a man aged 50-60 years in good health and CMV-seropositive.

This chain uses TRBV4-1 with TRBJ2-1, with 13 bases that match TRBD2. Germline V CDR1 and CDR2: MGHRA, YSYEKL. Trimming removed 5 bases from V and 8 bases from J; junction bases left unmatched: 9. The CDR3 consists of 16 residues. The CDR3 reads CASSSTGTSGNDEQFF. CDR3 DNA: TGCGCCAGCAGCTCTACTGGGACTAGCGGGAACGATGAGCAGTTCTTC.

The chain couples TRBV7-2 to TRBJ1-1, with no clear D. CDR1 is SGHTA, CDR2 FQGNSA, per germline. CDR3 size: 13 residues. The V end lost 1 base, the J end lost 7 bases, and 10 bases lay between the germline ends. CDR3: CASSLVYLNEAFF. CDR3 DNA sequence: TGTGCCAGCAGCTTAGTGTACTTAAATGAAGCTTTCTTT.

This clone was detected only a few times. The V gene is TRBV7-2, the J gene TRBJ2-7, with TRBD1 as a possible D gene (6 bases). Trimming left V 1 base short and J 1 base short, with 11 bases between. The CDR3 runs to 15 residues. Germline V gene sequence: CDR1 SGHTA, CDR2 FQGNSA. CDR3 region: CASSLVTGTSYEQYF. The CDR3 DNA follows: TGTGCCAGCAGCTTAGTCACAGGGACATCCTACGAGCAGTACTTC.

The genes are TRBV5-4 and TRBJ2-5; TRBD2 is a possible D gene (6 bases). Trimming stripped 4 bases from V and 5 bases from J, with 21 bases between. Germline V gene sequence: CDR1 SGHNT, CDR2 YYREEE (reference sequence). The CDR3 contains 16 residues. The CDR3: CASSPGVAARRETQYF. The CDR3 region has the DNA TGTGCCAGCAGCCCAGGAGTAGCGGCTAGACGGGAGACCCAGTACTTC.

In its sample, this clone was seen once. This chain uses TRBV5-4 with TRBJ2-5; 7 positions agree with TRBD2. The length of the CDR3 is 16 residues. CDR1 and CDR2 (germline): SGHNT, YYREEE (reference sequence). J gave up 5 bases and V 0 bases, and 10 bases lay outside the gene matches. DNA for the CDR3: TGTGCCAGCAGCTTGGATCCCGCGGGGGAGGGGGAGACCCAGTACTTC. It specifies CASSLDPAGEGETQYF.